This TCR beta chain was sequenced for a study of shared clonotypes between healthy human individuals. Study-level points and caveats: Memory subsets had estimated richness that was generally smaller than that of naive subsets. Against clonotypes common to all four donors, non-shared ones had lower generation probabilities.

Germline V CDR1 and CDR2: SGHTA, FQGNSA. Unmatched junction bases numbered 6, after V lost 5 bases and J lost 1 base. The CDR3 extends over 15 amino acids. About this clone: Its antigen is currently unknown.

It was CD45RO-negative cells, positively selected for CCR7, that made up naive CD8 cells, with terminally differentiated effector memory CD45RA+ cells excluded. TCRdb keeps only in-frame clones here, not all; method: immunoSEQ multiplex PCR. The sample has roughly 2.1 million clones, about 92% seen once; the top ten hold 1.5% to 2%. The sequence was collected from a man younger than 30 in good health. Some clones in this sample may be carry-over from other donors' samples. The rearrangement uses TRBV7-2 and TRBJ1-1, with TRBD1 matching 8 bases. The specimen sequenced was naive CD8+ T cells from PBMCs. CDR3 amino acids: CASSLGQGGNTEAFF. DNA for the CDR3: TGTGCCAGCAGCCTTGGACAGGGAGGGAACACTGAAGCTTTCTTT.